The clone carrying this TCR beta chain was observed many times. Its antigen remains unidentified. Via MiXCR, TCRdb re-called the 5' RACE reads, giving one row per CDR3 protein. Of about 17,000 distinct CDR3 sequences listed, 2.1% are singletons. The sample is drawn from a study of beta chain bispecific antibodies for T cell cancers. Notes on the study in general: In these mixed samples, most targeted TRBV reads derived from the leukemia cell line. Anti-TRBV5-5 antibody staining may include highly similar TRBV5-6 cells.

V was clipped by 0 bases and J by 4 bases, with 6 bases between them. The germline V gene encodes CDR1 MNHEY and CDR2 SMNVEV (reference sequence). The CDR3 is 13 amino acids. Expansion lasted approximately 3 days, with either anti-CD3 antibody OKT3 or CD3/CD28 beads. This receptor was obtained from a human donor in good health. Some clones in this sample may be carry-over from other donors' samples. What was sequenced was healthy donor T cells cultured with leukemia cells. The J gene is TRBJ1-2, the V gene TRBV27; no firm D call. CDR3 sequence (DNA): TGTGCCAGCAGTTTATCCCCTGTCTATGGCTACACCTTC. It specifies CASSLSPVYGYTF.